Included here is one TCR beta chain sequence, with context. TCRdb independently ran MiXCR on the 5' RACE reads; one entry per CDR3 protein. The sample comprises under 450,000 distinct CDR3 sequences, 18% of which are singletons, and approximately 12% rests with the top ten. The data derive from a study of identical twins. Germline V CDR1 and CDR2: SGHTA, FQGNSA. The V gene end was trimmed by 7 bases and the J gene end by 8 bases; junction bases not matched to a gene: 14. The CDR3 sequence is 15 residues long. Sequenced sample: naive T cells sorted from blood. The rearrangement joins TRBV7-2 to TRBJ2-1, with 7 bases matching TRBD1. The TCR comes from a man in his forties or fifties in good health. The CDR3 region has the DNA TGTGCCAGCACCCACCGGCGGACAGGCCTTGATGAGCAGTTCTTC. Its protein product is CASTHRRTGLDEQFF.